The sequence of this T cell receptor beta chain was determined in a study of blood T cell repertoires in COVID-19. Study as a whole: Nucleic acid was either cDNA or gDNA, and it came from T cells, B-cell-depleted T cells, or PBMCs.

The CDR3 sequence is 15 residues long. The V gene lost 3 bases and the J gene lost 8 bases, with 15 bases spanning the gap. Germline V gene sequence: CDR1 SGDLS, CDR2 YYNGEE. Recovered participants had two consecutive negative NP/OP PCR tests, healthcare professional clearance, or symptom resolution. The table came from immunoSEQ multiplex PCR; TCRdb's copy has only in-frame clones and leaves some out. Of approximately 260,000 clones in the sample, around 81% were seen once. The chain is built from TRBV9 and TRBJ1-6; a possible D gene is TRBD1 (5 bases). The source is a middle-aged man who had recovered from COVID-19. Sequenced input: PBMCs or T cells enriched from blood (not recorded which). CDR3 DNA sequence: TGTGCCAGCAGCGACAGGCCAACGATGGATTCACCCCTCCACTTT. It yields the protein CASSDRPTMDSPLHF.